Presented here are 26 T cell receptor beta chains from one specimen sequenced in a study of beta chain features in type 1 diabetes. The whole isolated RNA underwent reverse transcription, so sequencing captured expressed TCRB transcripts. Profiled with immunoSEQ multiplex PCR; TCRdb holds only in-frame clones, not every one. This sample carries 200,000 to 300,000 clones, 25% to 30% of them seen once, and the ten largest clones take about 3.9%. Sequenced sample: central memory CD4+ T cells from blood. The receptors here all came from a man aged 25 to 45 in good health.

This clone was detected a few times. The chain uses TRBV7-9 and TRBJ1-2; D might be TRBD1 (5 bases). Germline V CDR1 and CDR2: SEHNR, FQNEAQ (reference sequence). This CDR3 comprises 14 residues. V shed 5 bases and J shed 4 bases, with 14 bases lying between them. The CDR3 bases are TGTGCCAGCAGCCTCTTGTCAGGGACCTATGGCTACACCTTC. Translated: CASSLLSGTYGYTF.

The V gene is TRBV18, the J gene TRBJ2-1; D is perhaps TRBD1 (6 bases). CDR3 size: 14 residues. Germline CDR1 is KGHSH and CDR2 is LQKENI. V was trimmed by 0 bases and J by 3 bases, leaving 6 bases between them. The CDR3 region has the DNA TGTGCCAGCTCACCACCGGACAGCTACAATGAGCAGTTCTTC. Translation: CASSPPDSYNEQFF.

This chain joins TRBV4-2 and TRBJ2-2; D not certain. This CDR3 has 15 amino acids. Trimming left V 4 bases short and J 6 bases short, with 15 bases between. CDR1 is LGHNA and CDR2 is YNFKEQ in the germline V gene. Here the CDR3 DNA reads TGTGCCAGCAGCCCTGGAGTGGTTAATGCCGGGGAGCTGTTTTTT. Translation gives CASSPGVVNAGELFF.

The CDR3 reads CASSLSSLAGDEQFF. The CDR3 nucleotides read TGTGCCAGCAGCTTAAGTTCACTAGCGGGAGATGAGCAGTTCTTC. The chain has TRBV13 and TRBJ2-1, with 11 bases identical to TRBD2. Germline V gene data show CDR1 as PRHDT and CDR2 as FYEKMQ (reference sequence). Losses at the gene ends were 2 bases for V and 8 bases for J; bases not matched to a gene: 5. This CDR3 has 15 amino acids.

The V gene is TRBV7-9, the J gene TRBJ1-2, with D unresolved. CDR1 is SEHNR and CDR2 is FQNEAQ in the germline V gene (reference sequence). Trimming removed 1 base from V and 4 bases from J, with 7 bases in between. This CDR3 region has 13 residues. Here the CDR3 DNA reads TGTGCCAGCAGCTTAGGAGGGAGCTATGGCTACACCTTC. Its translation: CASSLGGSYGYTF. The full variable domain, in which reference TRBV7-9 and TRBJ1-2 provide the parts outside the CDR3, is DTGVSQNPRHKITKRGQNVTFRCDPISEHNRLYWYRQTLGQGPEFLTYFQNEAQLEKSRLLSDRFSAERPKGSFSTLEIQRTEQGDSAMYLCASSLGGSYGYTFGSGTRLTVV.

The chain joins TRBV19 to TRBJ2-6; TRBD1 matches 12 bases. Germline V gene sequence: CDR1 LNHDA, CDR2 SQIVND (reference sequence). J lost 0 bases, V lost 4 bases, and 1 base had no gene match. The CDR3 length is 17 residues. This CDR3 is CASSRDRGPSGANVLTF. Here the CDR3 DNA reads TGTGCCAGTAGTAGGGACAGGGGGCCCTCTGGGGCCAACGTCCTGACTTTC.

In its sample, this clone was seen a few times. J is TRBJ2-1 and V is TRBV15, with D possibly matching TRBD1 (5 bases). Trimming took 3 bases from V and 2 from J, leaving 14 bases between them. Germline V lookup: CDR1 LNHNV, CDR2 YYDKDF (reference sequence). The CDR3 runs to 16 residues. CDR3 DNA sequence: TGTGCCACCAGCAGCTCCAGGGCTGTTACCTACAATGAGCAGTTCTTC. Encoded protein: CATSSSRAVTYNEQFF.

This clone was counted only a few times. This rearrangement joins TRBV5-1 to TRBJ2-3, with D possibly TRBD1 on 6 matching bases. This CDR3 has 14 amino acids. Trimming took off 6 bases at V and 6 bases at J, with 17 bases between the two ends. The germline V gene has CDR1 SGHRS and CDR2 YFSETQ. This CDR3 reads CASTDPGGPDTQYF. The CDR3 DNA is TGCGCCAGCACCGACCCTGGGGGCCCGGATACGCAGTATTTT.

This clone was counted many times. The chain joins TRBV25-1 to TRBJ2-1; no clear D. V dropped 3 bases and J dropped 2 bases, with 5 bases sitting between them. Germline V gene sequence: CDR1 MGHDK, CDR2 SYGVNS. CDR3 length: 13 amino acids. CDR3 DNA sequence: TGTGCCAGCAGTGATCTCGCCTACAATGAGCAGTTCTTC. It encodes CASSDLAYNEQFF.

The rearrangement uses TRBV7-9 and TRBJ1-2; 8 nucleotides agree with TRBD1. V shed 4 bases, J shed 4 bases, and the junction held 5 bases outside the gene matches. Germline CDR1 is SEHNR and CDR2 is FQNEAQ (reference sequence). CDR3 size: 14 residues. The CDR3 DNA follows: TGTGCCAGCAGCTATCCGGGACAGGCCTATGGCTACACCTTC. This encodes CASSYPGQAYGYTF.

This clone has only a few counts. CDR3 sequence reads: CAWSQPVSSSYNEQFF. CDR3 sequence (DNA): TGTGCCTGGAGCCAGCCCGTATCGTCCTCCTACAATGAGCAGTTCTTC. The V gene is TRBV30, the J gene TRBJ2-1; no definite D call. Looked up from germline, CDR1 is GTSNPN and CDR2 is SVGIG (reference sequence). V lost 3 bases, J lost 0 bases, and 15 bases lay in between. The CDR3 has 16 residues.

The chain recombines TRBV2 with TRBJ2-3, with TRBD2 identical over 11 bases. The CDR3 contains 15 residues. The germline V gene encodes CDR1 SNHLY and CDR2 FYNNEI. The V gene end was trimmed by 6 bases and the J gene end by 4 bases; junction bases not matched to a gene: 6. The CDR3 loop reads CASRPSSGGPDTQYF. The CDR3 DNA reads TGTGCCAGCAGGCCTTCTAGCGGGGGGCCAGATACGCAGTATTTT. The whole variable domain, filled in from reference TRBV2 and TRBJ2-3, reads EPEVTQTPSHQVTQMGQEVILRCVPISNHLYFYWYRQILGQKVEFLVSFYNNEISEKSEIFDDQFSVERPDGSNFTLKIRSTKLEDSAMYFCASRPSSGGPDTQYFGPGTRLTVL.

This chain uses TRBV2 with TRBJ2-3, with no clear D. The CDR3 consists of 12 residues. CDR1 is SNHLY and CDR2 is FYNNEI in the germline V gene. V was shortened by 5 bases and J by 4 bases, with 7 bases between the two germline ends. CDR3 sequence reads: CASSSTPDTQYF. The CDR3 DNA sequence: TGTGCCAGCAGTAGCACCCCAGATACGCAGTATTTT.

This clone was seen just once. The chain is built from TRBV15 and TRBJ1-3, with D perhaps matching TRBD1 (5 bases). CDR1 and CDR2 (germline): LNHNV, YYDKDF (reference sequence). Trimming shortened V by 3 bases and J by 0 bases, and 12 bases separated the two germline ends. This CDR3 contains 16 residues. CDR3 in DNA: TGTGCCACCAGCAGGTACCGACAGTCCTCTGGAAACACCATATATTTT. Protein product: CATSRYRQSSGNTIYF.

This sequence joins TRBV7-2 and TRBJ2-3; TRBD2 aligns across 10 bases. Germline V gene sequence: CDR1 SGHTA, CDR2 FQGNSA. The V and J ends lost 7 bases and 0 bases, in that order; junction bases with no gene match: 10. The CDR3 length is 17 residues. CDR3 residues: CASTSPSGGASTDTQYF. The CDR3 coding sequence is TGTGCCAGCACCAGCCCTAGCGGGGGTGCTAGCACAGATACGCAGTATTTT.

The gene calls are TRBV4-1 and TRBJ2-7; D possibly corresponds to TRBD1 (6 bases). From germline, CDR1 is MGHRA and CDR2 YSYEKL. V was clipped by 0 bases and J by 2 bases, with 14 bases between them. The CDR3 is 16 amino acids. CDR3: CASSQERGRGAYEQYF. The CDR3 bases are TGCGCCAGCAGCCAAGAGAGGGGCAGGGGCGCCTACGAGCAGTACTTC.

This chain links TRBV25-1 with TRBJ1-4; D unresolved. V gave up 5 bases and J gave up 2 bases, with 15 bases separating them. The germline gives CDR1 MGHDK, CDR2 SYGVNS. The CDR3 extends over 16 amino acids. The CDR3 loop reads CASSSRWAATNEKLFF. The CDR3 coding sequence is TGTGCCAGCAGTTCCCGCTGGGCTGCGACTAATGAAAAACTGTTTTTT.

The rearrangement uses TRBV5-1 and TRBJ2-5; 10 nucleotides align to TRBD2. Germline assignment: CDR1 SGHRS and CDR2 YFSETQ. After removal of 0 bases from V and 3 bases from J, the junction contained 2 bases not matched to a gene. The CDR3 runs to 15 residues. The CDR3 sequence is CASSLGLAGKETQYF. The CDR3 nucleotides are TGCGCCAGCAGCTTGGGACTAGCGGGCAAAGAGACCCAGTACTTC.

The chain carries TRBV25-1 and TRBJ1-4; no clear D gene. The V gene lost 5 bases and the J gene lost 5 bases, with 9 bases spanning the gap. The length of the CDR3 is 13 residues. Germline V gives CDR1 MGHDK, CDR2 SYGVNS. In DNA form, the CDR3 reads TGTGCCAGCAGTCTCGCGGGCAATGAAAAACTGTTTTTT. It encodes CASSLAGNEKLFF. The full variable domain, with the rest looked up from reference TRBV25-1 and TRBJ1-4, is EADIYQTPRYLVIGTGKKITLECSQTMGHDKMYWYQQDPGMELHLIHYSYGVNSTEKGDLSSESTVSRIRTEHFPLTLESARPSHTSQYLCASSLAGNEKLFFGSGTQLSVL.

The chain carries TRBV5-8 and TRBJ1-2; D remains unclear. Trimming stripped 1 base from V and 9 bases from J, with 13 bases between. The germline gives CDR1 SGHTS, CDR2 YDEGEE. This CDR3 has 13 residues. CDR3 loop: CASSLTGVKSYTF. CDR3 DNA: TGTGCCAGCAGCTTGACCGGGGTTAAAAGCTACACCTTC.

In its sample, this clone was seen many times. This chain joins TRBV7-2 and TRBJ2-3; 9 bases are a match to TRBD2. J lost 0 bases, V lost 1 base, and 5 bases had no gene match. Per germline, CDR1 SGHTA and CDR2 FQGNSA. The CDR3 extends over 17 amino acids. DNA of the CDR3: TGTGCCAGCAGCTTAGTAGCGGGGGCCCTGAGCACAGATACGCAGTATTTT. Its protein is CASSLVAGALSTDTQYF.

V usage is TRBV28 and J usage is TRBJ2-7; a possible D gene is TRBD2 (5 bases). This CDR3 is built from 12 residues. From germline, CDR1 is MDHEN and CDR2 SYDVKM. Trimming shortened V by 5 bases and J by 7 bases, and 12 bases separated the two germline ends. CDR3 bases: TGTGCCAGCAGTACGTTTAGGAGGGAGCAGTACTTC. As protein: CASSTFRREQYF.

This clone was detected only a few times. The chain is built from TRBV30 and TRBJ1-1; D unclear. CDR1 GTSNPN and CDR2 SVGIG come from the germline V gene (reference sequence). The CDR3 runs to 14 residues. Trimming stripped 5 bases from V and 5 bases from J, with 18 bases between. The CDR3 here is CAWLPLDGWTEAFF. As DNA, the CDR3 is TGTGCCTGGTTGCCGTTGGACGGATGGACTGAAGCTTTCTTT.

The rearrangement joins TRBV4-3 to TRBJ1-2; no clear D gene. CDR1 is LGHNA and CDR2 is YSLEER in the germline V gene. Trimming pared 2 bases from V and 3 bases from J, leaving 10 bases between. The length of the CDR3 is 14 residues. The CDR3 spells CASSQPMTYYGYTF. CDR3 in DNA: TGCGCCAGCAGCCAACCGATGACCTACTATGGCTACACCTTC.

The V gene is TRBV2, the J gene TRBJ2-7; 9 bases agree with TRBD1. CDR3 length: 15 residues. The germline gives CDR1 SNHLY, CDR2 FYNNEI. V was clipped by 6 bases and J by 4 bases; unmatched bases: 10. The CDR3 DNA sequence: TGTGCCAGCAGCTCCGGGACAGGGTTTGGGTACGAGCAGTACTTC. Its translation: CASSSGTGFGYEQYF.

This clone was observed a few times. The rearrangement uses TRBV4-2 and TRBJ1-2, with TRBD1 as a possible D gene (6 bases). This CDR3 comprises 13 residues. Trimming removed 1 base from V and 8 bases from J, with 11 bases in between. Germline CDR1 LGHNA, CDR2 YNFKEQ. The CDR3 DNA is TGTGCCAGCAGCCAAGGGGCAGGGGAAGGCTACACCTTC. Translating gives CASSQGAGEGYTF.